The 28 T cell receptor beta chains reported below all come from one sample, sequenced in a study of beta chain features in type 1 diabetes. Expressed TCRB transcripts were sequenced, since all the RNA that had been isolated was reverse transcribed. This table comes from immunoSEQ multiplex PCR, and its TCRdb copy is limited to in-frame clones, with some not included. Of fewer than 900,000 clones in the sample, roughly 17% are singletons; the top ten hold around 0.02%. Sequenced: naive CD4+ T cells from blood. The origin of the receptors is a woman aged 18-35 years in good health.

This clone was counted between two and nine times. The CDR3 coding sequence is TGTGCCAGCAGCGTAGGACTAGCGGGAGCCCTCAGCGCCGCCGAGCAGTACTTC. Its translation is CASSVGLAGALSAAEQYF. The chain has TRBV9 and TRBJ2-7, with 12 bases that match TRBD2. This CDR3 contains 18 residues. Germline CDR1 and CDR2: SGDLS and YYNGEE. Trimming cost V 0 bases and J 6 bases; bases outside gene matches: 13.

This clone came up a few times. The chain has TRBV7-9 and TRBJ1-1, with a weak D call TRBD1 (5 bases). Trimming stripped 0 bases from V and 6 bases from J, with 11 bases between. The CDR3 runs to 14 residues. Per the germline V gene, CDR1 is SEHNR and CDR2 is FQNEAQ (reference sequence). CDR3 coding DNA: TGTGCCAGCAGCTTAGCGTCAGGGATCTCTGAAGCTTTCTTT. The encoded protein is CASSLASGISEAFF.

In regard to this clone: The sample carries other DNA sequences with the same CDR3. This CDR3 is CASSLDGGYEQYF. The CDR3 DNA reads as TGTGCCAGCAGCTTAGACGGAGGGTACGAGCAGTACTTC. This rearrangement joins TRBV7-3 to TRBJ2-7; D is perhaps TRBD2 (6 bases). The CDR3 is made up of 13 amino acids. Looked up from germline, CDR1 is SGHTA and CDR2 is FQGTGA. Trimming removed 2 bases at V and 4 bases at J, with 9 bases between.

This clone was seen a few times. CDR3 sequence (DNA): TGTGCCAGCATTCTAGGGAGTGTCACAGATACGCAGTATTTT. Amino acid sequence: CASILGSVTDTQYF. The V gene is TRBV2, the J gene TRBJ2-3, with D maybe TRBD2 (5 bases). The CDR3 totals 14 residues. From germline, CDR1 is SNHLY and CDR2 FYNNEI. Trimming removed 7 bases at V and 2 bases at J, with 13 bases between.

The rearrangement uses TRBV5-8 and TRBJ2-5; no definite D call. Between the trimmed V and J ends, which lost 4 bases and 4 bases, there was a span of 20 bases. CDR3 length: 16 residues. Germline assignment: CDR1 SGHTS and CDR2 YDEGEE. CDR3 residues: CASSPRASGSRETQYF. CDR3 nucleotide sequence: TGTGCCAGCAGCCCCCGGGCTAGTGGCAGTAGAGAGACCCAGTACTTC.

This clone was observed a few times. The CDR3 is CASSPAVTGELFF. CDR3 sequence (DNA): TGTGCCAGCAGTCCGGCAGTCACCGGGGAGCTGTTTTTT. This chain joins TRBV6-6 and TRBJ2-2; D is unresolved. CDR1 is MNHNY, CDR2 SVGAGI, per germline (reference sequence). Trimming took 5 bases from V and 4 from J, leaving 8 bases between them. The CDR3 is 13 amino acids.

Only a few counts were recorded for this clone. The chain uses TRBV7-8 and TRBJ2-7; unclear D gene. Germline-derived CDR1 and CDR2 are SGHVS and FQNEAQ. V dropped 3 bases and J dropped 0 bases, with 6 bases sitting between them. The CDR3 loop spans 13 amino acids. CDR3 DNA sequence: TGTGCCAGCAGCTTTATAGACTCCTACGAGCAGTACTTC. Its translation is CASSFIDSYEQYF.

This chain joins TRBV29-1 and TRBJ1-1; D is undetermined. Germline CDR1 SQVTM, CDR2 ANQGSEA. CDR3 length: 12 amino acids. V gave up 7 bases and J gave up 6 bases, with 15 bases separating them. The DNA of the CDR3 is TGCAGCGCCGCGAAGGCTACAGCTGAAGCTTTCTTT. It translates to CSAAKATAEAFF.

This clone has more than one count but fewer than ten. This chain joins TRBV4-2 and TRBJ2-1, with 8 bases aligning to TRBD2. V gave up 4 bases and J gave up 4 bases; unmatched junction bases: 9. Germline CDR1 and CDR2: LGHNA and YNFKEQ. This CDR3 contains 16 residues. The CDR3 is CASSLFEGTRYNEQFF. The CDR3 DNA reads TGTGCCAGCAGCCTCTTCGAAGGGACTAGGTACAATGAGCAGTTCTTC.

This clone came up many times. Additional DNA sequences in this sample encode the identical CDR3. This chain connects TRBV28 to TRBJ1-4, with 9 nucleotides matching TRBD1. The V gene end was trimmed by 5 bases and the J gene end by 8 bases; junction bases not matched to a gene: 6. Germline CDR1 is MDHEN and CDR2 is SYDVKM. The CDR3 consists of 14 residues. CDR3 residues: CASSPGQGREKLFF. CDR3 in DNA: TGTGCCAGCAGTCCTGGACAGGGGAGGGAAAAACTGTTTTTT.

This clone was detected only a few times. Other DNA sequences in the same sample also yield this CDR3. J is TRBJ2-7 and V is TRBV7-2; 9 positions match TRBD1. The germline V gene has CDR1 SGHTA and CDR2 FQGNSA. Trimming removed 5 bases from V and 3 bases from J; junction bases left unmatched: 8. The CDR3 has 15 residues. In DNA form, the CDR3 reads TGTGCCAGCAGCCGAGCCGGGACAGGGAACTACGAGCAGTACTTC. This codes for CASSRAGTGNYEQYF.

J is TRBJ2-3 and V is TRBV27; 13 nucleotides agree with TRBD2. V trimming: 4 bases; J trimming: 6 bases; junction bases outside the gene matches: 7. Germline V gene lookup returns CDR1 MNHEY and CDR2 SMNVEV (reference sequence). The CDR3 sequence is 16 residues long. CDR3 loop: CASSSALAGGPDTQYF. Written as DNA, the CDR3 is TGTGCCAGCAGTTCGGCACTAGCGGGAGGGCCGGATACGCAGTATTTT.

The chain carries TRBV5-8 and TRBJ2-4; tentative D call: TRBD2 (5 bases). CDR1 and CDR2 from the germline V gene are SGHTS and YDEGEE. Trimming stripped 2 bases from V and 0 bases from J, with 9 bases between. The CDR3 loop spans 15 amino acids. The CDR3 region is CASSFSGLAKNIQYF. CDR3 DNA sequence: TGTGCCAGCAGCTTTAGTGGACTAGCCAAAAACATTCAGTACTTC.

This clone has only one observation. This chain joins TRBV19 and TRBJ1-5; possible D gene TRBD1, 6 bases. Trimming removed 2 bases at V and 5 bases at J, with 7 bases between. Per the germline V gene, CDR1 is LNHDA and CDR2 is SQIVND (reference sequence). The CDR3 is 13 amino acids. The CDR3 is CASSIRTDQPQHF. The CDR3 DNA sequence: TGTGCCAGTAGTATAAGGACAGATCAGCCCCAGCATTTT.

The rearrangement links TRBV7-9 to TRBJ2-2; D possibly corresponds to TRBD1 (6 bases). V was pared by 2 bases and J by 7 bases, with 20 bases between. CDR1 and CDR2 (germline): SEHNR, FQNEAQ (reference sequence). The CDR3 totals 17 residues. CDR3 DNA: TGTGCCAGCAGCTTAAAGCGGCGACAGGCTCTGATCGGGGAGCTGTTTTTT. Encoded protein: CASSLKRRQALIGELFF. Looking up the rest from reference TRBV7-9 and TRBJ2-2 gives the full variable domain: DTGVSQNPRHKITKRGQNVTFRCDPISEHNRLYWYRQTLGQGPEFLTYFQNEAQLEKSRLLSDRFSAERPKGSFSTLEIQRTEQGDSAMYLCASSLKRRQALIGELFFGEGSRLTVL.

The chain employs TRBV10-3 and TRBJ1-5, with a weak D call TRBD1 (5 bases). V lost 8 bases, J lost 7 bases, and 15 bases lay in between. The CDR3 covers 13 residues. Germline loops: CDR1 ENHRY, CDR2 SYGVKD. The CDR3 DNA sequence: TGTGCCATCTCCGCGGGGGGAGCCCAGCCCCAGCATTTT. Amino acids: CAISAGGAQPQHF.

In its sample, this clone was seen a few times. The chain employs TRBV5-1 and TRBJ2-3; 7 nucleotides agree with TRBD2. This CDR3 has 15 amino acids. The germline gives CDR1 SGHRS, CDR2 YFSETQ. After removal of 0 bases from V and 4 bases from J, the junction contained 5 bases not matched to a gene. CDR3 nucleotides: TGCGCCAGCAGCTTGGCTACTAGCGAAGCAGATACGCAGTATTTT. It encodes CASSLATSEADTQYF. Combining the CDR3 with reference TRBV5-1 and TRBJ2-3 gives the whole variable domain KAGVTQTPRYLIKTRGQQVTLSCSPISGHRSVSWYQQTPGQGLQFLFEYFSETQRNKGNFPGRFSGRQFSNSRSEMNVSTLELGDSALYLCASSLATSEADTQYFGPGTRLTVL.

The chain is built from TRBV5-1 and TRBJ2-3; 8 nucleotides align to TRBD1. In germline, CDR1 is SGHRS, CDR2 YFSETQ. Germline trimming cut 7 bases from V and 4 bases from J; bases unmatched to any gene: 11. This CDR3 spans 15 amino acids. The DNA of the CDR3 is TGCGCCAGCGACCCAGGGGGCGCGTCCCCAGATACGCAGTATTTT. This codes for CASDPGGASPDTQYF.

This clone was detected only a few times. This rearrangement joins TRBV7-3 to TRBJ2-1; 7 nucleotides line up with TRBD1. CDR3 size: 16 residues. Germline values: CDR1 SGHTA, CDR2 FQGTGA. With V trimmed by 5 bases and J by 4 bases, 11 bases remained unmatched. The CDR3 region is CASSRYRGEGYNEQFF. The CDR3 nucleotides are TGTGCCAGCAGCCGTTACAGGGGCGAGGGGTACAATGAGCAGTTCTTC.

The chain couples TRBV7-8 to TRBJ2-7, with 7 bases aligning to TRBD1. With 5 bases clipped from V and 2 bases from J, the junction kept 9 bases outside the gene matches. CDR3 length: 15 residues. Germline V gene lookup returns CDR1 SGHVS and CDR2 FQNEAQ. For the CDR3, the DNA is TGTGCCAGCAGCGCAACCGGGACAGAAGCCTACGAGCAGTACTTC. Translation: CASSATGTEAYEQYF.

A few counts support this clone. This chain connects TRBV9 to TRBJ2-5, with D possibly being TRBD1 (6 bases). The germline CDR1 and CDR2 sequences are SGDLS and YYNGEE. CDR3 length: 13 residues. Deletions cut 2 bases from V and 4 bases from J, with 9 bases between. Here the CDR3 DNA reads TGTGCCAGCAGCGTGGGGACAAGAGAGACCCAGTACTTC. It translates to CASSVGTRETQYF.

The genes are TRBV7-9 and TRBJ1-1, with D possibly being TRBD1 (6 bases). Trimming took 2 bases from V and 0 from J, leaving 7 bases between them. Germline V lookup: CDR1 SEHNR, CDR2 FQNEAQ (reference sequence). CDR3 length equals 14 residues. CDR3 DNA: TGTGCCAGCAGCTTACAGGGGATGAACACTGAAGCTTTCTTT. Translating gives CASSLQGMNTEAFF.

This clone was counted only a few times. This chain links TRBV7-9 with TRBJ2-5; 7 nucleotides agree with TRBD2. Germline V gene sequence: CDR1 SEHNR, CDR2 FQNEAQ (reference sequence). The CDR3 contains 13 residues. V trimming: 3 bases; J trimming: 2 bases; junction bases outside the gene matches: 0. The chain's CDR3 is CASSLREQETQYF. CDR3 nucleotide sequence: TGTGCCAGCAGCTTGCGGGAGCAAGAGACCCAGTACTTC.

This clone was detected only a few times. This sequence joins TRBV4-3 and TRBJ2-2; 7 nucleotides agree with TRBD1. Trimming removed 0 bases from V and 4 bases from J; junction bases left unmatched: 8. CDR1 is LGHNA, CDR2 YSLEER, per germline. The CDR3 contains 17 residues. The CDR3 reads CASSQDLTGRSTGELFF. In nucleotides, the CDR3 is TGCGCCAGCAGCCAAGATCTGACAGGGCGTAGCACCGGGGAGCTGTTTTTT.

This clone has just a few counts. The chain couples TRBV9 to TRBJ2-1; possibly TRBD2 for D (5 bases). Germline V gives CDR1 SGDLS, CDR2 YYNGEE. The CDR3 runs to 14 residues. V was clipped by 0 bases and J by 5 bases, with 9 bases between them. The CDR3 DNA follows: TGTGCCAGCAGCGTAGACGGTAGCGACAATGAGCAGTTCTTC. Amino acids: CASSVDGSDNEQFF. Supplemented by reference TRBV9 and TRBJ2-1, the full variable domain reads DSGVTQTPKHLITATGQRVTLRCSPRSGDLSVYWYQQSLDQGLQFLIQYYNGEERAKGNILERFSAQQFPDLHSELNLSSLELGDSALYFCASSVDGSDNEQFFGPGTRLTVL.

This clone appeared a few times. The chain couples TRBV13 to TRBJ2-7, with a weak D call TRBD2 (5 bases). From germline, CDR1 is PRHDT and CDR2 FYEKMQ (reference sequence). V was pared by 0 bases and J by 2 bases, with 11 bases between. The CDR3 length is 15 residues. CDR3 in amino acids: CASSLGLGSPYEQYF. The CDR3 bases are TGTGCCAGCAGCTTAGGCCTGGGGAGTCCCTACGAGCAGTACTTC.

CDR3 sequence reads: CASSFQGRGYTF. The CDR3 DNA is TGCGCCAGCAGCTTTCAAGGTCGGGGCTACACCTTC. This sequence joins TRBV5-1 and TRBJ1-2, with D uncertain. V was pared by 2 bases and J by 8 bases, with 10 bases between. CDR1 is SGHRS, CDR2 YFSETQ, per germline. The CDR3 runs to 12 residues.

This clone was counted between two and nine times. The V gene is TRBV7-9, the J gene TRBJ2-7, with 7 bases identical to TRBD1. The V gene end was trimmed by 4 bases and the J gene end by 5 bases; junction bases not matched to a gene: 8. CDR1 and CDR2 (germline): SEHNR, FQNEAQ (reference sequence). The CDR3 is 14 residues long. The CDR3 reads CASSSLRQGNEQYF. The CDR3 DNA reads as TGTGCCAGCAGCTCGCTTCGACAGGGTAACGAGCAGTACTTC.